These T cell receptor beta chains were read from a single sample in a study of cytomegalovirus exposure and HLA in healthy donors. Clones were sequenced by immunoSEQ multiplex PCR, and TCRdb holds only the in-frame ones, with some missing. The sample shows just over 150,000 clones, roughly 84% of them seen only once. Sample: PBMCs. The receptors shown here come from a young man in good health and CMV-seropositive. Each CDR3 is given with its conserved first and last residue. The order of the fields is V gene, clone size, D gene, J gene, CDR3 DNA, CDR3 protein. A D gene is named only where the DNA matches it firmly. Size values are once, few and many counts, or a class for expanded clones, and some rows have none.

>TRBV13|once|TRBD1|TRBJ2-1
TGTGCCAGCAGCGGTCGACAGGGGATCCCCTACAATGAGCAGTTCTTC
CASSGRQGIPYNEQFF
>TRBV12-5|-|TRBD1|TRBJ2-4
TGTGCTAGTGGTTTTCCGGACAGGGTCGGTTTTGGCATTCAGTACTTC
CASGFPDRVGFGIQYF
>TRBV11-2|once|-|TRBJ2-7
TGTGCCAGCAGCTCGATTAACTTGGAGCGGAGCTCCTACGAGCAGTACTTC
CASSSINLERSSYEQYF
>TRBV4-1|-|TRBD2|TRBJ2-2
TGCGCCAGCAGGAAGGGCCCCTTACTAGCGGGGAGGAACACCGGGGAGCTGTTTTTT
CASRKGPLLAGRNTGELFF
>TRBV7-9|once|-|TRBJ1-4
TGTGCCAGCAGACGAGGACAGTCCGGCGGTGAAAAACTGTTTTTT
CASRRGQSGGEKLFF
>TRBV7-2|once|-|TRBJ1-6
TGTGCCAGCAGCCCGTGGGAGACAGGATACGGATCACCCCTCCACTTT
CASSPWETGYGSPLHF
>TRBV19|-|TRBD1|TRBJ1-1
TGTGCCATCAGTCCCCGGGACAGGGTTTTCACTGAAGCTTTCTTT
CAISPRDRVFTEAFF
>TRBV27|-|-|TRBJ1-5
TGTGCCAGCAGTTCAGGGGCAAGCAATCAGCCCCAGCATTTT
CASSSGASNQPQHF
>TRBV4-3|-|TRBD2|TRBJ2-1
TGCGCCAGCAGCCTGAGCGGGGGGTTTCCCTACAATGAGCAGTTCTTC
CASSLSGGFPYNEQFF
>TRBV11-2|-|TRBD1|TRBJ1-1
TGTGCCAGCAGGAACAGGGGGCTTAGGAGCACTGAAGCTTTCTTT
CASRNRGLRSTEAFF
>TRBV20-1|-|-|TRBJ1-1
TGCAGTGCCGTTGACACTGAAGCTTTCTTT
CSAVDTEAFF
>TRBV14|-|-|TRBJ2-7
TGTGCCAGCAGCAACACAGGGCGGGAGCAGTACTTC
CASSNTGREQYF
>TRBV21-1|few|-|TRBJ1-1
TGTGCCAGCACCGACAATAGCGGGTTTGAAGCTTTCTTT
CASTDNSGFEAFF
>TRBV9|-|-|TRBJ2-1
TGTGCCAGCAGCGTAGGAGGGGGAAGCTCCTACAATGAGCAGTTCTTC
CASSVGGGSSYNEQFF
>TRBV11-3|-|TRBD1|TRBJ1-6
TGTGCCAGCAGCTTTGCGACAGGGGCGCATAATTCACCCCTCCACTTT
CASSFATGAHNSPLHF
>TRBV7-2|-|-|TRBJ2-3
TGTGCCAGCAGCCCGAGGACAGCCACAGATACGCAGTATTTT
CASSPRTATDTQYF
>TRBV2|-|-|TRBJ1-5
TGTGCCAGCAGTGAGGCCGCCGGGCAGCCCCAGCATTTT
CASSEAAGQPQHF
>TRBV9|-|TRBD2|TRBJ2-2
TGTGCCAGCAGCGCCACCCCCACTAGCGTATACACCGGGGAGCTGTTTTTT
CASSATPTSVYTGELFF
>TRBV6-1|once|TRBD1|TRBJ1-6
TGTGCCAGCCAGGGACAGGGGGTCCCACCCCTCCACTTT
CASQGQGVPPLHF
>TRBV5-1|-|-|TRBJ2-3
TGCGCCAGCAGCTTGACAGGGAGCACAGATACGCAGTATTTT
CASSLTGSTDTQYF
>TRBV5-1|-|TRBD1|TRBJ1-5
TGCGCCAGCAGCTTGGCCGGGACAGCCTATCAGCCCCAGCATTTT
CASSLAGTAYQPQHF
>TRBV6-6|-|TRBD1|TRBJ2-2
TGTGCCAGCAGACAGGGGGGGAACACCGGGGAGCTGTTTTTT
CASRQGGNTGELFF
>TRBV6-1|-|-|TRBJ1-2
TGTGCCAGCAGTCCCCGGGACTATGGCTACACCTTC
CASSPRDYGYTF
>TRBV6-1|-|TRBD1|TRBJ1-1
TGTGCCAGCAGCACGACAGGGATTACAACTGAAGCTTTCTTT
CASSTTGITTEAFF
>TRBV4-1|-|-|TRBJ1-1
TGCGCCAGCAGCCAAATAGGACAGAAGAACACTGAAGCTTTCTTT
CASSQIGQKNTEAFF
>TRBV5-1|-|TRBD1|TRBJ2-5
TGCGCCAGCGCTCCCGGGACAGGGGCCGAGGGGACCCAGTACTTC
CASAPGTGAEGTQYF
>TRBV7-8|-|TRBD1|TRBJ2-7
TGTGCCAGCAGCTTAAACGGACAGGGTACCGACGAGCAGTACTTC
CASSLNGQGTDEQYF
>TRBV27|-|-|TRBJ2-7
TGTGCCAGCAGTTTACGCAGTCCCTACGAGCAGTACTTC
CASSLRSPYEQYF
>TRBV5-6|-|-|TRBJ1-2
TGTGCCAGCAGCTCTGGAGGTGGGGTGATAGGCGGCTACACCTTC
CASSSGGGVIGGYTF
>TRBV2|-|-|TRBJ2-7
TGTGCCAGCATCACAAGGAGGCAGCACTCCTACGAGCAGTACTTC
CASITRRQHSYEQYF
>TRBV7-6|-|TRBD2|TRBJ2-3
TGTGCCAGCAGCTCCGCAGCGGGGGGGAGCACAGATACGCAGTATTTT
CASSSAAGGSTDTQYF
>TRBV7-8|-|-|TRBJ1-5
TGTGCCAGCAGCTTTCGGGAAAGCAATCAGCCCCAGCATTTT
CASSFRESNQPQHF
>TRBV5-1|-|-|TRBJ1-1
TGCGCCAGCAGCTTGGACCCAGGCCCAGCTTTCTTT
CASSLDPGPAFF
>TRBV27|-|-|TRBJ2-6
TGTGCCAGCAGTTTCAGTGGGGCCAACGGCCTGACTTTC
CASSFSGANGLTF
>TRBV4-1|-|TRBD1|TRBJ2-3
TGCGCCAGCAGCCAATTCCGACAGGGGGCAAGGGATACGCAGTATTTT
CASSQFRQGARDTQYF
>TRBV7-2|-|-|TRBJ1-1
TGTGCCAGCAGCTTACAGGGCATGACTGAAGCTTTCTTT
CASSLQGMTEAFF
>TRBV5-5|-|-|TRBJ2-7
TGTGCCAGCAGCTACGGCGGAGTTTACGAGCAGTACTTC
CASSYGGVYEQYF
>TRBV4-3|-|TRBD2|TRBJ2-3
TGCGCCAGCAGCCAAGATAAGGCGGGGGGGATACGGGATACGCAGTATTTT
CASSQDKAGGIRDTQYF
>TRBV9|-|TRBD2|TRBJ2-5
TGTGCCAGCACCTCTTTCAGCGGGGGTCAAGAGACCCAGTACTTC
CASTSFSGGQETQYF
>TRBV19|-|-|TRBJ2-1
TGTGCCAGTAGTATATGGGGCACCCACAATGAGCAGTTCTTC
CASSIWGTHNEQFF
>TRBV6-5|-|TRBD1|TRBJ2-7
TGTGCCAGCAGCGGGACAGAACGCTTC
CASSGTERF